This T cell receptor beta chain was documented in a study of blood T cells in healthy people across ages. Looked up from germline, CDR1 is SGHKS and CDR2 is YYEKEE (reference sequence). J lost 7 bases, V lost 2 bases, and 10 bases had no gene match. The CDR3 has 15 amino acids. With a J-beta primer mix and a sample-barcoded 5' primer, a second PCR ran roughly 7 to 11 cycles. TCRdb recomputed calls from the 5' RACE reads with MiXCR, one row per CDR3 protein. This table holds around 1.7 million distinct CDR3 sequences, about 30% found once. Sequenced material: blood. This TCR was sampled from a woman aged 25 to 39 in good health. The chain carries TRBV5-5 and TRBJ2-5; TRBD2 aligns across 8 bases. CDR3 nucleotides: TGTGCCAGCAGCTTTGACGAGCGGGAGCCCGGGACCCAGTACTTC. This gives the protein CASSFDEREPGTQYF.